This TCR beta chain was identified in a study of T cell changes during pregnancy in multiple sclerosis. Using immunoSEQ multiplex PCR, the repertoire was profiled, and TCRdb retains in-frame clones only, with some absent. The sample has around 57,000 clones; approximately 92% are singletons. The germline V gene encodes CDR1 MNHEY and CDR2 SVGAGI. CDR3 length equals 14 residues. Trimming stripped 5 bases from V and 0 bases from J, with 8 bases between. The specimen comprised CD4+ T cells from peripheral blood mononuclear cells, sampled in the third trimester of pregnancy. V usage is TRBV6-5 and J usage is TRBJ1-5, with D uncertain. The clonotype was recovered from a female donor with multiple sclerosis, enrolled in a pregnancy study. This chain's CDR3 is CASSPRSSNQPQHF. The CDR3 DNA reads as TGTGCCAGCAGTCCCCGGAGTAGCAATCAGCCCCAGCATTTT.